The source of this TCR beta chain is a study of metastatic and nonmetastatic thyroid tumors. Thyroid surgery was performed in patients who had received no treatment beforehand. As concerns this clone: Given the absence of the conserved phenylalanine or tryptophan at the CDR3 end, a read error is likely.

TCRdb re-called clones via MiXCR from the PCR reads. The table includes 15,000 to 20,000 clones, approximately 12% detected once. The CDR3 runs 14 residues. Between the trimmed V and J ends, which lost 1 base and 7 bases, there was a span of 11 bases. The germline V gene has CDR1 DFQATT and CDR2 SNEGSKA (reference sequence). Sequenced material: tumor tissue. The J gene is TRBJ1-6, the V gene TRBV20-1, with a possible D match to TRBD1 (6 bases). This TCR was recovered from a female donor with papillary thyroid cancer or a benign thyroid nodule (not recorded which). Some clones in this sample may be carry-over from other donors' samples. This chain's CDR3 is CSARGGQTNSPLHL. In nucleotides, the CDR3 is TGCAGTGCTAGAGGGGGACAAACCAATTCACCCCTCCACCTT.